This TCR beta chain is drawn from a study of spatial heterogeneity in lung cancer (dated by TCRdb to about 2019). About the study as a whole: Beta-chain transcripts were consistently detected in greater numbers than alpha-chain transcripts, which likely reflected higher beta-chain transcript abundance. TCR transcript counts in tumor regions correlated strongly with a T cell transcriptional module score from matched bulk RNA-seq. In the raw uncorrected reads, each unique combination of TCR and UMI appeared more than ten times on average. The study quantitatively compared TCR alpha and beta repertoires across multiple tumor regions, matched nontumor lung and blood in non-small cell lung cancer. Nonsynonymous mutation counts, determined by whole-exome sequencing of tumor tissue, were related to features of the TCR repertoire. Both alpha and beta chains were TCR-sequenced in samples taken at surgery, namely 220 tumor regions, approximately 66 matched nontumor lung samples and about 52 PBMC samples.

The method was 5' RACE. Data came from a NextSeq 500. The TCR library protocol attached a unique molecular identifier to each TCR cDNA molecule to allow correction of PCR and sequencing errors. In the authors' own workflow: Decombinator tools were used for TCR identification, UMI-based error correction and CDR3 extraction. TCRs above a frequency of 2 per 1,000, corresponding to the top 1% of the tumor frequency distribution, were defined as expanded. Expanded tumor TCRs statistically deemed absent (corrected P<0.05) from at least one tumor region were classed as regional, and all other expanded tumor TCRs were classed as ubiquitous. Rényi diversity was computed with the R vegan package after subsampling each repertoire 100 times to 5,000 TCRs. To build CDR3 similarity networks, amino acid triplet string-kernel similarity was used, and CDR3s were connected when their pairwise similarity was above 0.82. Using fastp trimming at Q25 and MiXCR clonotype assembly, TCRdb reanalyzed the public sequencing data and kept in-frame beta chains. Identical CDR3 protein sequences are pooled into one entry, listed with their most common genes and DNA. TCRdb assigned the V and J calls; the authors' analysis was not used. A total of about 3,900 distinct CDR3 sequences appear in this sample, around a tenth of them only once. Clones ranked in the top ten supply around 16% of the sample.

The CDR3 runs 14 residues from the cysteine to the phenylalanine. Of the read, only the CDR3 DNA is kept; its 42 bases are in frame from base 1. The germline ends are 14 bases apart after V is trimmed by 6 bases and J by 1 base. CDR1 and CDR2 are drawn from the germline V gene (reference sequence): DFQATT, SNEGSKA. On the study overall, not on this receptor specifically: Counts of ubiquitous and regional expanded TCRs correlated with counts of ubiquitous and regional nonsynonymous mutations, respectively. TCR-seq coverage of tumor T cells was estimated at only approximately 7% for alpha chains and 13% for beta chains. A correlation was observed between the number of expanded intratumoral alpha and beta TCRs and the tumor nonsynonymous mutation count. Additional single-cell paired TCR alpha and beta sequencing was considered necessary to confirm, at a functional level, the hypothesis that regional TCRs recognize regional mutations.

The time point label, read with the paper, signifies: sample taken at primary tumor resection. Donors were 72 patients with early-stage, untreated non-small cell lung cancer from the lung TRACERx cohort. Whole RNA extracted from tumor and nontumor lung tissue, or from cryopreserved PBMC samples, was used for TCR sequencing without cell sorting. A patient was chosen for TCR sequencing only when enough RNA was available from at least two tumor regions. Before being selected, tumor and adjacent nontumor lung specimens were reviewed by a lung pathologist. By its share of the sample, this clonotype is medium-sized (0.01 to 0.1%). The antigen it binds to is not known. No base qualities exist here, and no much larger clone lies one base off it.

The chain uses TRBV20-1 and TRBJ2-3; matching of 6 bases hints at TRBD1 as the D gene. Sequenced material: lung tumor tissue, taken at surgery. This clonotype was obtained from a female donor with early-stage non-small cell lung cancer. The sequence in DNA is TGCAGTGCCCAATACCCAGGGGGCACAGATACGCAGTATTTT. This is translated as CSAQYPGGTDTQYF.